This TCR beta chain stems from a study of shared clonotypes between healthy human individuals. General study points: Naive subsets tended to show greater estimated richness than memory subsets.

Here immunoSEQ multiplex PCR was the method, and the copy in TCRdb shows in-frame clones only, minus some. The sample lists fewer than 1.4 million clones; approximately 80% were seen once. The CDR3 has 19 residues. Germline-derived CDR1 and CDR2 are SGHTA and FQGNSA. Losses at the gene ends were 2 bases for V and 4 bases for J; bases not matched to a gene: 11. Worth noting for this clone: Its antigen is undetermined.

The sequenced sample was memory CD4+ T cells from PBMCs. As to subset: CD45RA-negative fraction. The source is a man younger than 30 in good health. Some clones in this sample may be carry-over from other donors' samples. The rearrangement uses TRBV7-2 and TRBJ2-3; 14 bases fit TRBD2. CDR3 nucleotides: TGTGCCAGCAGCTTAAGCCCCCTGGGACTAGCGGGAGTGTCAGATACGCAGTATTTT. Its translation: CASSLSPLGLAGVSDTQYF.